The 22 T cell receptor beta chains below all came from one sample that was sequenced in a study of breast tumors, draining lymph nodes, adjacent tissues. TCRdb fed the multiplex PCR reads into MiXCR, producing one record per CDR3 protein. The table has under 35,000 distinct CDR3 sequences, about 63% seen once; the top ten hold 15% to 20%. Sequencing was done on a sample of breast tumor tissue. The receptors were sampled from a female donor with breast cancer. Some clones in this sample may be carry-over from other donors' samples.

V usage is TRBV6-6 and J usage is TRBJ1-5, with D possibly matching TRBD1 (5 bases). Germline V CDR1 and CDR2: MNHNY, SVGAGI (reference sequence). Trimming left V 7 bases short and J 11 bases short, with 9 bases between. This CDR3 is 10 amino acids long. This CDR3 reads CASMEQAQHF. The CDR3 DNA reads TGTGCCAGCATGGAACAGGCCCAGCATTTT.

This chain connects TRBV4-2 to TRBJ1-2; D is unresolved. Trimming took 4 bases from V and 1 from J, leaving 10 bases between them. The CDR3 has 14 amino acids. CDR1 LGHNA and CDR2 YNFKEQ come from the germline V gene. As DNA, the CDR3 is TGTGCCAGCAGCCGCGGTAACAGTAACTATGGCTACACCTTC. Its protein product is CASSRGNSNYGYTF.

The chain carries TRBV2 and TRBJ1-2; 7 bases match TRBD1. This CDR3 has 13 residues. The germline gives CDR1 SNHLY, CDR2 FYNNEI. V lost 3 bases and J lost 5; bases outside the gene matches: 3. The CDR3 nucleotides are TGTGCCAGCAGTGAGACAGGGACTTATGGCTACACCTTC. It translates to CASSETGTYGYTF.

The CDR3 spells CASSFSAGASYEQYF. The CDR3 coding sequence is TGTGCCAGCAGCTTTAGTGCGGGGGCGAGCTACGAGCAGTACTTC. V is TRBV7-2 and J is TRBJ2-7, with a tentative D call TRBD2 (7 bases). The CDR3 runs 15 residues. CDR1 and CDR2 from the germline V gene are SGHTA and FQGNSA. Trimming cost V 3 bases and J 3 bases, with 15 bases left between them. The full variable domain, with the rest looked up from reference TRBV7-2 and TRBJ2-7, is GAGVSQSPSNKVTEKGKDVELRCDPISGHTALYWYRQSLGQGLEFLIYFQGNSAPDKSGLPSDRFSAERTGGSVSTLTIQRTQQEDSAVYLCASSFSAGASYEQYFGPGTRLTVT.

The chain's CDR3 is CASSEPREGIYEQYF. CDR3 DNA: TGTGCCAGCAGTGAGCCGCGGGAGGGAATCTACGAGCAGTACTTC. J is TRBJ2-7 and V is TRBV2; 9 bases are shared with TRBD2. CDR1 and CDR2 from the germline V gene are SNHLY and FYNNEI. Trimming at V came to 3 bases and at J to 3 bases, leaving 6 bases not matched to a gene. The CDR3 covers 15 residues.

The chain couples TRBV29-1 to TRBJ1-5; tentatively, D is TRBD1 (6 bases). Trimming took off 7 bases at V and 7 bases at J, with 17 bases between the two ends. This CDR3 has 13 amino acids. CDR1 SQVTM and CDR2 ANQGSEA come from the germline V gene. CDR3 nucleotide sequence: TGCAGCGGAGAGGGGGGGTACAGGCAGCCCCAGCATTTT. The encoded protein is CSGEGGYRQPQHF. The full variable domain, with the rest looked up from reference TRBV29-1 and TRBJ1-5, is SAVISQKPSRDICQRGTSLTIQCQVDSQVTMMFWYRQQPGQSLTLIATANQGSEATYESGFVIDKFPISRPNLTFSTLTVSNMSPEDSSIYLCSGEGGYRQPQHFGDGTRLSIL.

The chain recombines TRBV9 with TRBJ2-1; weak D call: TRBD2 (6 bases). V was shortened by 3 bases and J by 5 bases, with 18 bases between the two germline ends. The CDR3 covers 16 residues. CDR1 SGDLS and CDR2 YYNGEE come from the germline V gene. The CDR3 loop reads CASSGTLGGGDNEQFF. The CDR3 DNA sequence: TGTGCCAGCAGCGGGACCCTGGGGGGAGGTGACAATGAGCAGTTCTTC. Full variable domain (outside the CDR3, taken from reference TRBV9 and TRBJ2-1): DSGVTQTPKHLITATGQRVTLRCSPRSGDLSVYWYQQSLDQGLQFLIQYYNGEERAKGNILERFSAQQFPDLHSELNLSSLELGDSALYFCASSGTLGGGDNEQFFGPGTRLTVL.

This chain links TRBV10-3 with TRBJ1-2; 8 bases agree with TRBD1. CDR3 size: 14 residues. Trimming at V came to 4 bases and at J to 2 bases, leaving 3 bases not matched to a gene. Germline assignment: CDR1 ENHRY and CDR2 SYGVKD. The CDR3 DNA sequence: TGTGCCATCAGTGTGACAGGGGAGAACTATGGCTACACCTTC. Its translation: CAISVTGENYGYTF.

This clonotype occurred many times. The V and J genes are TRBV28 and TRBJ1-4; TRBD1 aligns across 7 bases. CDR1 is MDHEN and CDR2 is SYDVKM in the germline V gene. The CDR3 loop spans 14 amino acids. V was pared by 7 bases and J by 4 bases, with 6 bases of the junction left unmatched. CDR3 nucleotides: TGTGCCAGCAATGACCGGGACAGTAATGAAAAACTGTTTTTT. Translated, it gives CASNDRDSNEKLFF.

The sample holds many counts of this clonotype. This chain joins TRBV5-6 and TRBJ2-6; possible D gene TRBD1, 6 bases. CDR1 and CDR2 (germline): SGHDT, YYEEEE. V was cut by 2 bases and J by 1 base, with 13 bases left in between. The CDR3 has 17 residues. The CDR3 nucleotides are TGTGCCAGCAGCTTTTGGACAGCCACGTCTGGGGCCAACGTCCTGACTTTC. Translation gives CASSFWTATSGANVLTF.

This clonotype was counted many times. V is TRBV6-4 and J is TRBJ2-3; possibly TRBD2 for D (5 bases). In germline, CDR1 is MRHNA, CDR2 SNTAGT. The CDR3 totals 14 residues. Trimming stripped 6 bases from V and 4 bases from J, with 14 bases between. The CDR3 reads CASSKDHGADTQYF. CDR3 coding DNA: TGTGCCAGCAGCAAGGACCACGGGGCAGATACGCAGTATTTT.

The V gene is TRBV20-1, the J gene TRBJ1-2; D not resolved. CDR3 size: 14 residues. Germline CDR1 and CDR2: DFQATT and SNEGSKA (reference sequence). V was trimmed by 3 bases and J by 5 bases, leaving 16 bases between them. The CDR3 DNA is TGCAGTGCTAGGCGGGTTGCGTGGGGTTATGGCTACACCTTC. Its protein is CSARRVAWGYGYTF.

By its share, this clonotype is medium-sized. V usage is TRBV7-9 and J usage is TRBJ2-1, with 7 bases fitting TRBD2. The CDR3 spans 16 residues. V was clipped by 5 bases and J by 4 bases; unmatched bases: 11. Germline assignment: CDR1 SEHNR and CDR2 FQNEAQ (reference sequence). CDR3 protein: CASSPPTSFPYNEQFF. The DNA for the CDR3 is TGTGCCAGCAGCCCCCCGACTAGCTTTCCATACAATGAGCAGTTCTTC. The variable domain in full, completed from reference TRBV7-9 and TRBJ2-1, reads DTGVSQNPRHKITKRGQNVTFRCDPISEHNRLYWYRQTLGQGPEFLTYFQNEAQLEKSRLLSDRFSAERPKGSFSTLEIQRTEQGDSAMYLCASSPPTSFPYNEQFFGPGTRLTVL.

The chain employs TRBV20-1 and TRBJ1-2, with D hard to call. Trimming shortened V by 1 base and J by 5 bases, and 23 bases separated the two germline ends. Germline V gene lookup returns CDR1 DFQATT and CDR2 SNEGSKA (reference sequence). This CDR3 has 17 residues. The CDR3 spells CSARGGWALALVYGYTF. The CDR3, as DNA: TGCAGTGCTAGAGGCGGTTGGGCCCTGGCACTTGTGTATGGCTACACCTTC.

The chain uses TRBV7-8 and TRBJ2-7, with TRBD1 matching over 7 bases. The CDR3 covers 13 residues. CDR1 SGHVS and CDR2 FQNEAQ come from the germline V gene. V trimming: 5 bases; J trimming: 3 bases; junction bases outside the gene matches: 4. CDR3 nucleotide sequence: TGTGCCAGCAGCACGGACAGGAACTACGAGCAGTACTTC. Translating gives CASSTDRNYEQYF.

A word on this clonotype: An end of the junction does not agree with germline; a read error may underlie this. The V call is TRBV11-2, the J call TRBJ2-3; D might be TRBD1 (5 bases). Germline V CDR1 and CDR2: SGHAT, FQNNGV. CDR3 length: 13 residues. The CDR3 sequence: CVSSLGVPDTQYF. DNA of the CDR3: TGTGTCAGCAGCTTAGGGGTCCCGGATACGCAGTATTTT.

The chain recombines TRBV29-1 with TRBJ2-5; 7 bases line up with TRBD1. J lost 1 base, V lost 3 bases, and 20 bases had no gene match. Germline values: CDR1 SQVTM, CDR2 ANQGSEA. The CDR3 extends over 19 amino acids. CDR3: CSVDVWGSGGAISQETQYF. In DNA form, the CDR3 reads TGCAGCGTTGATGTTTGGGGGTCAGGGGGTGCGATAAGCCAAGAGACCCAGTACTTC.

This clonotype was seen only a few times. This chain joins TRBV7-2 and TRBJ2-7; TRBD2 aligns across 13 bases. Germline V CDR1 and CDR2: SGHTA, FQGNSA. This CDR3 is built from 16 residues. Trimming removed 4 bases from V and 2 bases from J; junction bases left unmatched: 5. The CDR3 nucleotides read TGTGCCAGCAGCTCGAGGACTAGCGGGAGAACCTACGAGCAGTACTTC. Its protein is CASSSRTSGRTYEQYF. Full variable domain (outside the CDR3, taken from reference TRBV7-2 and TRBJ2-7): GAGVSQSPSNKVTEKGKDVELRCDPISGHTALYWYRQSLGQGLEFLIYFQGNSAPDKSGLPSDRFSAERTGGSVSTLTIQRTQQEDSAVYLCASSSRTSGRTYEQYFGPGTRLTVT.

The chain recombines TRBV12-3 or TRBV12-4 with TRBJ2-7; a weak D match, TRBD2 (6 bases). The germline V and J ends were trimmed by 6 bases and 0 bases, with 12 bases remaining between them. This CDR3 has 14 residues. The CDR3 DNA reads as TGTGCCAGCAGGGGGGAGGACAACTCCTACGAGCAGTACTTC. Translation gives CASRGEDNSYEQYF.

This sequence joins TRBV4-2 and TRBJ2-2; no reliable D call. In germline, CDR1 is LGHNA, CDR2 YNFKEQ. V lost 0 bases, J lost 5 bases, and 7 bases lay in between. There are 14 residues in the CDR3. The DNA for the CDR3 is TGTGCCAGCAGCCAAGATTTCAGGACCGGGGAGCTGTTTTTT. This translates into CASSQDFRTGELFF.

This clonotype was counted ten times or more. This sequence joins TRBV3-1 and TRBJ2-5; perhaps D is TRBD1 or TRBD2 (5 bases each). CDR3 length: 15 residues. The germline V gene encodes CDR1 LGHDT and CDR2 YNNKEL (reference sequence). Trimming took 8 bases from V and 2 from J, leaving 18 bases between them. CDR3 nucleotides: TGTGCCAGCGGACGAGGGACCGTCATTCAAGAGACCCAGTACTTC. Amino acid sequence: CASGRGTVIQETQYF.

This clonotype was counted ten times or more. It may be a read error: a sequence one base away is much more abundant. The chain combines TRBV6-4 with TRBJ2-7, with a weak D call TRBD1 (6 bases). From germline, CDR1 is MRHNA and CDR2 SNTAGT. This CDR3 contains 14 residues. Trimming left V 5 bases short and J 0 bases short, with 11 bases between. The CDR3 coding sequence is TGTGCCAGCAGTCAATCGGACAGCTCCTACGAGCAGTACTTC. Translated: CASSQSDSSYEQYF.